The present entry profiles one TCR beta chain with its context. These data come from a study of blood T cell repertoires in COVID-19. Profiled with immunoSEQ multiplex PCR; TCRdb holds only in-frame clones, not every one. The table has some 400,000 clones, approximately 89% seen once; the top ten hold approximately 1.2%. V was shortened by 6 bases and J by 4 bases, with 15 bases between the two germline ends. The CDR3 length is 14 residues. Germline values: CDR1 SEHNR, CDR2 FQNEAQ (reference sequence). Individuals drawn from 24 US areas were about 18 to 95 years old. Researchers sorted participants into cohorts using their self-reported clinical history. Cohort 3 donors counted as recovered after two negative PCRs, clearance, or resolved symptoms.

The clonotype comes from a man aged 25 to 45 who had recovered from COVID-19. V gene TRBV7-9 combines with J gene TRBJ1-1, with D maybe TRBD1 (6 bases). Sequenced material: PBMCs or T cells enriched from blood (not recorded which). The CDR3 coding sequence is TGTGCCAGCAGAATACAGGGAGGGAGCACTGAAGCTTTCTTT. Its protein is CASRIQGGSTEAFF.